This T cell receptor (beta chain) was found in a study of low-dose radiotherapy and immunotherapy resistance in tumors. Study-wide background: Every day for four cycles from cycle 1 day 1, patients took 300 mg of oral aspirin.

First-strand cDNA relied on TRAV- and TRBV-specific primers spanning alpha and beta chains. It was with a constant-region primer and a V-primer adapter that TCRs were amplified over roughly 20 PCR cycles. TCRdb redid the calling of the reads with MiXCR, one entry per CDR3 protein. The sample includes 30,000 to 50,000 distinct CDR3 sequences, about a third of them seen just once. This CDR3 region has 14 residues. The time point is: before trial treatment. Treatment of the donors consisted of nivolumab and ipilimumab (plus aspirin, low-dose cyclophosphamide and low-dose radiotherapy). This clonotype appeared a few times.

The chain uses TRBV21-1 and TRBJ2-7; TRBD2, the table's D call, lacks a check against the DNA. TRBV21-1 is deemed a pseudogene. The sequenced sample was PBMCs, obtained before treatment. This TCR derives from a male donor with gallbladder cancer. The CDR3 here is CASPLHPGRYEQYF. CDR3 DNA: TGTGCCAGCCCCCTCCACCCAGGGCGCTACGAGCAGTACTTC.